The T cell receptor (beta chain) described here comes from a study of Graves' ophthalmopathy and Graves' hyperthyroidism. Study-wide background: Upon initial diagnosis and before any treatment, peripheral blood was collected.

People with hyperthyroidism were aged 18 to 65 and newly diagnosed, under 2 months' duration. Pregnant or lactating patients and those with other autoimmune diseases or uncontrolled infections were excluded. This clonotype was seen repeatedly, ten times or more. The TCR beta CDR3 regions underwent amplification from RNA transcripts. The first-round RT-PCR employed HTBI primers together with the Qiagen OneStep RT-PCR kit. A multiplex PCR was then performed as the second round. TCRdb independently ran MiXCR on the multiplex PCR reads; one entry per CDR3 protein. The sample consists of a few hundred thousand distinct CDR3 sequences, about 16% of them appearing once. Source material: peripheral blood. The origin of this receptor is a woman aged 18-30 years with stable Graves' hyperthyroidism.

In DNA, the CDR3 is TGCAGTGCTAGGGAGGTTAGCGGGGGACAAGAGACCCAGTACTTC. As protein: CSAREVSGGQETQYF. The V and J genes are TRBV20-1 and TRBJ2-5, with 9 bases that match TRBD2. The CDR3 length is 15 residues. Trimming at V came to 3 bases and at J to 2 bases, leaving 7 bases not matched to a gene. Germline V gene sequence: CDR1 DFQATT, CDR2 SNEGSKA (reference sequence).